This passage covers 28 T cell receptor beta chains from one sample sequenced in a study of Graves' ophthalmopathy and Graves' hyperthyroidism. The study amplified TCR beta CDR3 regions using RNA transcripts. An opening RT-PCR round employed HTBI primers and preceded a second-round multiplex PCR. TCRdb re-analysed the multiplex PCR reads in MiXCR, keeping a single row per CDR3 protein. The sample carries 600,000 to 950,000 distinct CDR3 sequences, 35% to 50% recorded once. Sequenced input: peripheral blood. These TCRs come from an adult man with Graves' ophthalmopathy.

The rearrangement joins TRBV19 to TRBJ1-2, with D unresolved. The length of the CDR3 is 17 residues. In germline, CDR1 is LNHDA, CDR2 SQIVND (reference sequence). V lost 3 bases, J lost 6 bases, and 23 bases lay in between. The CDR3 loop reads CASSITEVNSARDGYTF. The CDR3, as DNA: TGTGCCAGTAGTATTACGGAGGTGAACTCTGCGCGGGATGGCTACACCTTC.

This clonotype was detected only a few times. The chain combines TRBV7-9 with TRBJ2-6; 9 bases agree with TRBD1. From germline, CDR1 is SEHNR and CDR2 FQNEAQ (reference sequence). The CDR3 sequence is 17 residues long. V shed 4 bases and J 3 bases; nucleotides not matched to a gene: 7. CDR3 sequence reads: CASSSSTGGVGANVLTF. In DNA form, the CDR3 reads TGTGCCAGCAGCTCCTCGACAGGGGGTGTTGGGGCCAACGTCCTGACTTTC.

This clonotype was counted between two and nine times. Sequence at one end of the junction differs from germline and may be a read error. The V call is TRBV10-2, the J call TRBJ2-7; 9 nucleotides agree with TRBD2. Per the germline V gene, CDR1 is WSHSY and CDR2 is SAAADI. The CDR3 sequence is 14 residues long. The CDR3 spells CASSYLAGVDEQYF. In DNA form, the CDR3 reads TGTGCCAGCAGTTACTTAGCGGGAGTTGACGAGCAGTACTTC.

The chain links TRBV19 to TRBJ1-1; D ambiguous. Germline CDR1 reads LNHDA; CDR2 reads SQIVND (reference sequence). CDR3 length equals 14 residues. V was trimmed by 4 bases and J by 8 bases, leaving 17 bases between them. The CDR3: CASSTILQVREAFF. The CDR3 bases are TGTGCCAGTAGTACCATCCTCCAAGTAAGGGAAGCTTTCTTT.

This clonotype has a single count. The chain employs TRBV7-2 and TRBJ2-7; 9 bases align to TRBD1. There are 14 residues in the CDR3. Trimming removed 4 bases from V and 5 bases from J; junction bases left unmatched: 6. Germline CDR1 and CDR2: SGHTA and FQGNSA. The CDR3 loop reads CASSYRTGVNEQYF. Here the CDR3 DNA reads TGTGCCAGCAGCTACAGGACAGGGGTTAACGAGCAGTACTTC.

In this sample, this clonotype turned up a few times. This chain uses TRBV20-1 with TRBJ2-5, with D possibly being TRBD1 or TRBD2 (5 bases each). Trimming stripped 1 base from V and 7 bases from J, with 16 bases between. The CDR3 has 14 amino acids. The germline gives CDR1 DFQATT, CDR2 SNEGSKA (reference sequence). Here the CDR3 DNA reads TGCAGTGCTAGAGTCGGGATCCTTCAGGGGACCCAGTACTTC. This translates into CSARVGILQGTQYF.

This clonotype was picked up a small number of times. The V and J genes are TRBV20-1 and TRBJ2-7; 10 bases map to TRBD2. The length of the CDR3 is 13 residues. The germline V gene has CDR1 DFQATT and CDR2 SNEGSKA (reference sequence). The J segment lost 4 bases and the V segment lost 3 bases, leaving 3 bases of the junction unmatched. CDR3 coding DNA: TGCAGTGCTAGCACTAGCGGGGTTTACGAGCAGTACTTC. Encoded protein: CSASTSGVYEQYF.

The table lists this clonotype with a few counts. The CDR3 nucleotides read TGTGCCAGCAGTTACTCGCTGACATCGGTTGGCTACACCTTC. Its protein is CASSYSLTSVGYTF. The chain joins TRBV7-8 to TRBJ1-2, with D uncertain. The length of the CDR3 is 14 residues. CDR1 and CDR2 (germline): SGHVS, FQNEAQ. Trimming removed 6 bases at V and 7 bases at J, with 18 bases between.

This clonotype has a handful of counts. This chain joins TRBV10-3 and TRBJ1-1; D unresolved. Germline CDR1 reads ENHRY; CDR2 reads SYGVKD. The CDR3 totals 13 residues. V shed 10 bases and J shed 3 bases, with 15 bases lying between them. CDR3: CASGKSEYTEAFF. The CDR3 DNA reads TGTGCCAGCGGAAAAAGTGAATACACTGAAGCTTTCTTT.

A remark on this clonotype: Lacking the conserved final phenylalanine or tryptophan, this CDR3 likely reflects a read error. The rearrangement joins TRBV12-3 or TRBV12-4 to TRBJ2-5, with unresolved D. The CDR3 loop spans 13 amino acids. Trimming shortened V by 8 bases and J by 2 bases, and 12 bases separated the two germline ends. The DNA of the CDR3 is TGTGCCAGCGCGACACCTTCGCAAGAGACCCAGTACTGC. This translates into CASATPSQETQYC.

This clonotype was recorded a few times. CDR3 sequence: CASSRRTGGNDGYTF. CDR3 DNA sequence: TGCGCCAGCAGCCGACGGACAGGGGGAAATGATGGCTACACCTTC. V usage is TRBV5-1 and J usage is TRBJ1-2; TRBD1 aligns across 10 bases. This CDR3 is built from 15 residues. Germline V gene lookup returns CDR1 SGHRS and CDR2 YFSETQ. The junction had 9 bases not matched to a gene; V was cut back by 4 bases and J by 6 bases.

V and J are TRBV2 and TRBJ1-2; no clear D. Trimming took off 9 bases at V and 8 bases at J, with 13 bases between the two ends. This CDR3 spans 11 amino acids. CDR1 and CDR2 (germline): SNHLY, FYNNEI. The CDR3 DNA reads TGTGCCAGTGGGGTTTTCTTAGGCTACACCTTC. This gives the protein CASGVFLGYTF.

In the case of this clonotype: This is likely a read error, given that the CDR3 carries no conserved phenylalanine or tryptophan at its end. J is TRBJ1-1 and V is TRBV10-2; the D is unclear. From germline, CDR1 is WSHSY and CDR2 SAAADI. The CDR3 runs 12 residues. CDR3 protein: CARSVTAHEAFS. The CDR3 DNA reads as TGCGCCAGAAGTGTTACAGCACATGAAGCTTTCTCT.

This clonotype was seen repeatedly, ten times or more. The rearrangement joins TRBV2 to TRBJ1-5; D might be TRBD1 (5 bases). The CDR3 consists of 14 residues. V was shortened by 3 bases and J by 8 bases, with 14 bases between the two germline ends. CDR1 and CDR2 from the germline V gene are SNHLY and FYNNEI. The CDR3 region is CASSDLSGVEPQHF. CDR3 coding DNA: TGTGCCAGCAGTGATCTATCGGGGGTTGAGCCCCAGCATTTT. The whole variable domain, filled in from reference TRBV2 and TRBJ1-5, reads EPEVTQTPSHQVTQMGQEVILRCVPISNHLYFYWYRQILGQKVEFLVSFYNNEISEKSEIFDDQFSVERPDGSNFTLKIRSTKLEDSAMYFCASSDLSGVEPQHFGDGTRLSIL.

The count of this clonotype is one. A read error may account for a junction end that differs from germline. The chain joins TRBV7-2 to TRBJ1-1; 9 nucleotides line up with TRBD1. Germline V gene lookup returns CDR1 SGHTA and CDR2 FQGNSA. The CDR3 is made up of 15 amino acids. The CDR3 spells CDSSTQQGANTEAFF. The CDR3 DNA follows: TGTGACAGCAGCACTCAACAGGGGGCTAACACTGAAGCTTTCTTT.

The chain recombines TRBV7-2 with TRBJ2-5; 8 bases match TRBD1. The J call may not be correct, given that the DNA end is closer to TRBJ2-1. Germline lookup yields CDR1 SGHTA and CDR2 FQGNSA. The CDR3 extends over 13 amino acids. The CDR3 nucleotides read TGTGCCAGCAGCACGGACAGGGTCAATGAGCAGTTCTTC. This sequence encodes CASSTDRVNEQFF.

This clonotype was detected ten times or more. The chain couples TRBV10-3 to TRBJ2-5; no clear D gene. Germline assignment: CDR1 ENHRY and CDR2 SYGVKD. Between the trimmed V and J ends, which lost 0 bases and 13 bases, there was a span of 18 bases. The CDR3 runs to 14 residues. CDR3 nucleotide sequence: TGTGCCATCAGTGAGTCTACCAGAGGAGCTGCTCGGTACTTC. As protein: CAISESTRGAARYF.

This clonotype was detected many times. J is TRBJ1-6 and V is TRBV7-8, with 9 positions matching TRBD1. The CDR3 has 15 amino acids. Per germline, CDR1 SGHVS and CDR2 FQNEAQ. With 0 bases clipped from V and 10 bases from J, the junction kept 4 bases outside the gene matches. CDR3 nucleotides: TGTGCCAGCAGCTTAGCCGGGACAGGGTGGTCACCCCTCCACTTT. Translating it yields CASSLAGTGWSPLHF.

This clonotype showed up just a few times. The chain has TRBV25-1 and TRBJ2-5, with TRBD2 matching 10 bases. CDR1 MGHDK and CDR2 SYGVNS come from the germline V gene. The length of the CDR3 is 15 residues. Unmatched junction bases numbered 3, after V lost 3 bases and J lost 2 bases. CDR3 nucleotide sequence: TGTGCCAGCAGTGAGGGACTAGCGACTCAAGAGACCCAGTACTTC. Translating it yields CASSEGLATQETQYF.

This clonotype was detected many times. The J gene is TRBJ1-6, the V gene TRBV7-2; no reliable D call. The germline V gene encodes CDR1 SGHTA and CDR2 FQGNSA. Trimming removed 5 bases from V and 7 bases from J, with 6 bases in between. CDR3 size: 12 residues. The chain's CDR3 is CASSRANSPLHF. CDR3 nucleotide sequence: TGTGCCAGCAGCCGGGCCAATTCACCCCTCCACTTT.

The chain carries TRBV2 and TRBJ1-1; no firm D call. CDR1 SNHLY and CDR2 FYNNEI come from the germline V gene. V was clipped by 8 bases and J by 0 bases, with 13 bases between them. This CDR3 has 14 residues. DNA for the CDR3: TGTGCCAGCGTGATTAGTCCGATGAACACTGAAGCTTTCTTT. Translation: CASVISPMNTEAFF.

This clonotype was seen many times. The chain joins TRBV29-1 to TRBJ1-2, with D maybe TRBD1 (6 bases). The CDR3 covers 13 residues. The V end was cut by 3 bases, the J end by 8 bases, with 16 bases between. Germline V CDR1 and CDR2: SQVTM, ANQGSEA. CDR3 residues: CSVDLTGAEGYTF. In DNA form, the CDR3 reads TGCAGCGTTGACCTTACGGGGGCGGAAGGCTACACCTTC.

Comment on this clonotype: A read error may explain this, as a much larger clone is one base away. Given the absence of the conserved phenylalanine or tryptophan at the CDR3 end, a read error is likely. The V call is TRBV25-1, the J call TRBJ1-2, with D unresolved. This CDR3 has 13 amino acids. V lost 6 bases, J lost 2 bases, and 10 bases lay in between. Germline V gene sequence: CDR1 MGHDK, CDR2 SYGVNS. CDR3 nucleotides: TGTGCCAGCAGCGGGCAGACGAACTATGGCTACACCCTC. Encoded protein: CASSGQTNYGYTL.

This rearrangement joins TRBV7-3 to TRBJ1-1; D gene unclear. Germline V gives CDR1 SGHTA, CDR2 FQGTGA. V was clipped by 8 bases and J by 5 bases, with 15 bases between them. The CDR3 totals 13 residues. The CDR3 here is CASSPPGLTEAFF. CDR3 in DNA: TGTGCCAGCTCACCACCGGGATTGACTGAAGCTTTCTTT.

The genes are TRBV7-2 and TRBJ2-7; 12 bases match TRBD1. This CDR3 has 16 amino acids. CDR1 is SGHTA, CDR2 FQGNSA, per germline. After removal of 6 bases from V and 5 bases from J, the junction contained 11 bases not matched to a gene. CDR3 sequence (DNA): TGTGCCAGCAGACCAGCTCCGGGACAGGGGGCCCACGAGCAGTACTTC. It codes for CASRPAPGQGAHEQYF.

This clonotype was counted between two and nine times. The CDR3 coding sequence is TGCGCCAGCAGCCAAGGGGCCCATACTGAAGCTTTCTTT. It codes for CASSQGAHTEAFF. This chain links TRBV4-3 with TRBJ1-1; the D is unclear. The CDR3 is made up of 13 amino acids. The V gene's germline CDR1 is LGHNA and CDR2 YSLEER. Trimming pared 1 base from V and 5 bases from J, leaving 8 bases between.

The table lists this clonotype with a few counts. An end of the junction does not agree with germline; a read error may underlie this. The chain joins TRBV7-9 to TRBJ2-7; perhaps TRBD2 as D (5 bases). Germline CDR1 SEHNR, CDR2 FQNEAQ (reference sequence). The CDR3 spans 14 residues. CDR3 sequence reads: CASSLAAWSYEQYF. Here the CDR3 DNA reads TGTGCCAGCAGCCTAGCCGCCTGGTCCTACGAGCAGTACTTC.

This chain joins TRBV28 and TRBJ2-7; 8 bases are a match to TRBD1. Germline CDR1 is MDHEN and CDR2 is SYDVKM. With V trimmed by 4 bases and J by 3 bases, 5 bases remained unmatched. The CDR3 totals 14 residues. The CDR3 is CASSWTGLNYEQYF. The CDR3 DNA follows: TGTGCCAGCAGTTGGACAGGGCTCAACTACGAGCAGTACTTC. The full variable domain, its missing parts supplied by reference TRBV28 and TRBJ2-7, is DVKVTQSSRYLVKRTGEKVFLECVQDMDHENMFWYRQDPGLGLRLIYFSYDVKMKEKGDIPEGYSVSREKKERFSLILESASTNQTSMYLCASSWTGLNYEQYFGPGTRLTVT.